A single sample is the source of the 28 T cell receptor beta chains below, sequenced in a study of human T cells and chemical hapten exposure. TCRdb itself ran the RACE reads through MiXCR, one entry per CDR3 protein. Among more than 90,000 distinct CDR3 sequences listed, more than 9.5% were seen once. Time point here: patch test 2, 6 weeks after DPC sensitization. Treatment noted: therapeutic diphenylcyclopropenone sensitization with weekly scalp DPC. Sequenced material: whole blood, taken in connection with sensitization to the hapten diphenylcyclopropenone (DPC). The source of these receptors is a middle-aged woman with alopecia areata. Some clones in this sample may be carry-over from other donors' samples.

J is TRBJ2-3 and V is TRBV20-1; D is possibly TRBD1 or TRBD2 (5 bases each). Germline assignment: CDR1 DFQATT and CDR2 SNEGSKA (reference sequence). The V end was cut by 0 bases, the J end by 6 bases, with 22 bases between. The CDR3 is 17 amino acids. The CDR3 coding sequence is TGCAGTGCTAGAGATAGTAGGGGACCACAGTTTGTCGATACGCAGTATTTT. It codes for CSARDSRGPQFVDTQYF.

This clonotype was counted ten times or more. This chain uses TRBV6-5 with TRBJ1-1; D unclear. The CDR3 runs 12 residues. Germline V CDR1 and CDR2: MNHEY, SVGAGI. Trimming pared 6 bases from V and 2 bases from J, leaving 7 bases between. The CDR3 protein is CASRTGNTEAFF. DNA of the CDR3: TGTGCCAGCAGGACGGGCAACACTGAAGCTTTCTTT.

The chain joins TRBV6-1 to TRBJ2-3, with 7 bases fitting TRBD2. Germline V gene data show CDR1 as MNHNS and CDR2 as SASEGT. CDR3 length equals 17 residues. The CDR3 region is CDSREAASHFSTDTQYF. The CDR3 DNA reads TGTGACAGTCGGGAGGCCGCGAGCCACTTTAGCACAGATACGCAGTATTTT.

The table lists this clonotype with a few counts. The V gene is TRBV19, the J gene TRBJ1-1, with 9 positions matching TRBD1. CDR1 and CDR2 from the germline V gene are LNHDA and SQIVND (reference sequence). V was clipped by 3 bases and J by 4 bases; unmatched bases: 12. The CDR3 covers 17 residues. The CDR3 protein is CASSIGGTGWVGTEAFF. The CDR3 DNA reads TGTGCCAGTAGTATTGGCGGGACAGGGTGGGTCGGCACTGAAGCTTTCTTT.

Remarks on this clonotype: A much larger clone lies a single base off, so this may be a read error. The genes are TRBV4-2 and TRBJ2-3; TRBD1 matches at 10 bases. Germline-derived CDR1 and CDR2 are LGHNA and YNFKEQ. CDR3 length: 15 amino acids. CDR3 sequence reads: CASSQGTGGPDTRYF. The CDR3 DNA sequence: TGTGCCAGCAGCCAAGGGACAGGGGGGCCAGATACGCGGTATTTT.

This clonotype was observed a few times. DNA for the CDR3: TGTGCCACCAGCAGAAAATGGACGTTTCAAGAGACCCAGTACTTC. Translating it yields CATSRKWTFQETQYF. The chain employs TRBV15 and TRBJ2-5; no clear D. Germline values: CDR1 LNHNV, CDR2 YYDKDF (reference sequence). Trimming removed 2 bases at V and 2 bases at J, with 12 bases between. CDR3 size: 15 residues.

This clonotype was observed a few times. The chain couples TRBV6-2 or TRBV6-3 to TRBJ2-7; D unclear. The V gene's germline CDR1 is MNHEY and CDR2 SVGEGT. V was clipped by 7 bases and J by 4 bases, with 8 bases between them. There are 11 residues in the CDR3. The CDR3 DNA reads TGTGCCAGCACCGGGCTTTACGAGCAGTACTTC. Translated, it gives CASTGLYEQYF.

This clonotype occurred many times. The chain links TRBV20-1 to TRBJ1-3, with 9 bases lining up with TRBD1. Trimming took 5 bases from V and 7 from J; bases not matched to a gene: 9. This CDR3 region has 14 residues. Germline CDR1 and CDR2: DFQATT and SNEGSKA (reference sequence). The CDR3 DNA reads TGCAGTGCTGCGCGCCGGGACAGGGCGAACACCATATATTTT. The encoded protein is CSAARRDRANTIYF.

This clonotype was seen repeatedly, ten times or more. The rearrangement uses TRBV7-2 and TRBJ2-3; TRBD2 aligns across 7 bases. The CDR3 is 15 residues long. The germline gives CDR1 SGHTA, CDR2 FQGNSA. With 5 bases clipped from V and 3 bases from J, the junction kept 8 bases outside the gene matches. For the CDR3, the DNA is TGTGCCAGCAGCGCGCGAGTAGCGGGTACAGATACGCAGTATTTT. Its protein product is CASSARVAGTDTQYF.

The sample holds a few counts of this clonotype. The V and J genes are TRBV7-2 and TRBJ1-2, with 8 bases fitting TRBD1. V gave up 4 bases and J gave up 4 bases; unmatched junction bases: 5. Germline V lookup: CDR1 SGHTA, CDR2 FQGNSA. The CDR3 consists of 14 residues. The CDR3 here is CASSSGTGFYGYTF. The CDR3, as DNA: TGTGCCAGCAGCTCTGGGACAGGATTCTATGGCTACACCTTC. Together with reference TRBV7-2 and TRBJ1-2, the CDR3 gives the full variable domain: GAGVSQSPSNKVTEKGKDVELRCDPISGHTALYWYRQSLGQGLEFLIYFQGNSAPDKSGLPSDRFSAERTGGSVSTLTIQRTQQEDSAVYLCASSSGTGFYGYTFGSGTRLTVV.

This clonotype came up many times. The CDR3 is CASSLTGGGQETQYF. The CDR3, as DNA: TGTGCCAGCAGTTTAACTGGTGGCGGGCAAGAGACCCAGTACTTC. The chain joins TRBV6-5 to TRBJ2-5, with TRBD2 as a possible D gene (5 bases). CDR3 length equals 15 residues. Trimming took off 4 bases at V and 2 bases at J, with 14 bases between the two ends. Germline CDR1 MNHEY, CDR2 SVGAGI.

This clonotype was detected many times. This chain links TRBV18 with TRBJ1-1, with TRBD1 identical over 11 bases. J gave up 6 bases and V 6 bases, and 6 bases lay outside the gene matches. Germline CDR1 KGHSH, CDR2 LQKENI. The CDR3 runs to 14 residues. The DNA for the CDR3 is TGTGCCAGCTCCCGGACAGGGGGCGACGCTGAAGCTTTCTTT. Translation: CASSRTGGDAEAFF.

The sample holds a few counts of this clonotype. The V and J genes are TRBV20-1 and TRBJ2-5; tentative D call: TRBD2 (5 bases). Deletions cut 6 bases from V and 1 base from J, with 6 bases between. CDR1 and CDR2 from the germline V gene are DFQATT and SNEGSKA (reference sequence). This CDR3 comprises 11 residues. CDR3 nucleotide sequence: TGCAGTGCCAGCGGCCAAGAGACCCAGTACTTC. Translating gives CSASGQETQYF.

This clonotype was seen at least ten times. The chain combines TRBV18 with TRBJ1-1, with no clear D. The ends were cut back, 2 bases at V and 8 bases at J, with 9 bases in the middle. CDR1 and CDR2 (germline): KGHSH, LQKENI. This CDR3 contains 12 residues. Here the CDR3 reads CASSPVQVEAFF. In DNA, the CDR3 is TGTGCCAGCTCACCAGTCCAGGTAGAAGCTTTCTTT.

This clonotype was counted only a few times. The rearrangement links TRBV7-9 to TRBJ1-6; TRBD1 might be the D (5 bases). Trimming cost V 7 bases and J 0 bases, with 13 bases left between them. This CDR3 has 16 residues. Germline values: CDR1 SEHNR, CDR2 FQNEAQ (reference sequence). CDR3 nucleotides: TGTGCCAGCACCCAAGGGACCTTCTCCTATAATTCACCCCTCCACTTT. Encoded protein: CASTQGTFSYNSPLHF. Full variable domain (outside the CDR3, taken from reference TRBV7-9 and TRBJ1-6): DTGVSQNPRHKITKRGQNVTFRCDPISEHNRLYWYRQTLGQGPEFLTYFQNEAQLEKSRLLSDRFSAERPKGSFSTLEIQRTEQGDSAMYLCASTQGTFSYNSPLHFGNGTRLTVT.

This clonotype has just a few counts. The chain carries TRBV19 and TRBJ2-7; possibly TRBD1 for D (5 bases). CDR1 and CDR2 (germline): LNHDA, SQIVND (reference sequence). V dropped 5 bases and J dropped 7 bases, with 12 bases sitting between them. This CDR3 region has 12 residues. The CDR3 DNA reads as TGTGCCAGTAGTGCCGGACATACGGAGCAGTACTTC. The encoded protein is CASSAGHTEQYF.

This sequence joins TRBV29-1 and TRBJ1-5, with TRBD1 matching 7 bases. Germline V CDR1 and CDR2: SQVTM, ANQGSEA. This CDR3 has 13 amino acids. Germline trimming cut 6 bases from V and 2 bases from J; bases unmatched to any gene: 4. The CDR3 DNA reads TGCAGCGTCGGAGGGACAGGCAATCAGCCCCAGCATTTT. Protein sequence: CSVGGTGNQPQHF.

This clonotype has at least ten counts. The V call is TRBV6-5, the J call TRBJ2-7, with D unresolved. Per germline, CDR1 MNHEY and CDR2 SVGAGI. Trimming left V 1 base short and J 7 bases short, with 5 bases between. There are 11 residues in the CDR3. CDR3 loop: CASSYYGEQYF. For the CDR3, the DNA is TGTGCCAGCAGTTACTACGGAGAGCAGTACTTC.

The rearrangement links TRBV20-1 to TRBJ2-7, with 7 nucleotides matching TRBD2. The CDR3 extends over 15 amino acids. Germline CDR1 is DFQATT and CDR2 is SNEGSKA (reference sequence). V dropped 3 bases and J dropped 3; count of bases not matched to a gene: 11. CDR3 protein: CSARVPGLKFYEQYF. As DNA, the CDR3 is TGCAGTGCTAGGGTCCCGGGACTAAAGTTCTACGAGCAGTACTTC.

The J gene is TRBJ1-4, the V gene TRBV29-1; the D gene is possibly TRBD1 (5 bases). The CDR3 extends over 14 amino acids. V was pared by 7 bases and J by 4 bases, with 16 bases between. CDR1 is SQVTM, CDR2 ANQGSEA, per germline. CDR3 protein: CSAAGTGHNEKLFF. The DNA for the CDR3 is TGCAGCGCCGCCGGGACCGGCCATAATGAAAAACTGTTTTTT.

This clonotype was counted at least ten times. The chain recombines TRBV30 with TRBJ2-1; TRBD2 aligns across 11 bases. V lost 7 bases, J lost 4 bases, and 9 bases stayed unmatched. Germline assignment: CDR1 GTSNPN and CDR2 SVGIG (reference sequence). The CDR3 extends over 15 amino acids. The CDR3 DNA reads TGTGCCTCGTCACTAGCGGGAGTATCGTACAATGAGCAGTTCTTC. Its translation: CASSLAGVSYNEQFF.

This clonotype occurred many times. This chain links TRBV20-1 with TRBJ2-5, with TRBD2 matching over 10 bases. The germline V gene encodes CDR1 DFQATT and CDR2 SNEGSKA (reference sequence). The J segment lost 5 bases and the V segment lost 2 bases, leaving 5 bases of the junction unmatched. The CDR3 has 14 residues. The CDR3 DNA reads as TGCAGTGCTAGAAACAGCGGGAGGGCCGAGACCCAGTACTTC. Protein product: CSARNSGRAETQYF.

In its sample, this clonotype was seen many times. The V gene is TRBV3-1, the J gene TRBJ2-7, with no clear D. The germline gives CDR1 LGHDT, CDR2 YNNKEL (reference sequence). The CDR3 runs to 14 residues. Trimming pared 3 bases from V and 5 bases from J, leaving 14 bases between. CDR3 nucleotide sequence: TGTGCCAGCAGCCAGTTCCCTGGGGTAAACGAGCAGTACTTC. Amino acids: CASSQFPGVNEQYF.

This clonotype was observed a handful of times. The chain is built from TRBV18 and TRBJ2-5; D remains ambiguous. V lost 1 base to trimming and J lost 1 base, with 10 bases between them. This CDR3 is built from 15 residues. The V gene's germline CDR1 is KGHSH and CDR2 LQKENI. The CDR3 DNA reads TGTGCCAGCTCACCACTTCCGCAGACCCAAGAGACCCAGTACTTC. It is translated as CASSPLPQTQETQYF. Full variable domain (missing parts from reference TRBV18 and TRBJ2-5): NAGVMQNPRHLVRRRGQEARLRCSPMKGHSHVYWYRQLPEEGLKFMVYLQKENIIDESGMPKERFSAEFPKEGPSILRIQQVVRGDSAAYFCASSPLPQTQETQYFGPGTRLLVL.

The rearrangement joins TRBV9 to TRBJ2-7, with D uncertain. V was clipped by 7 bases and J by 2 bases, with 1 base between them. This CDR3 comprises 9 residues. The germline V gene encodes CDR1 SGDLS and CDR2 YYNGEE. The CDR3 coding sequence is TGTGCCAGCGCCTACGAGCAGTACTTC. This encodes CASAYEQYF.

The chain uses TRBV2 and TRBJ2-3; D is uncertain. V dropped 3 bases and J dropped 3 bases, with 16 bases sitting between them. The CDR3 is 16 amino acids. Germline loops: CDR1 SNHLY, CDR2 FYNNEI. Here the CDR3 DNA reads TGTGCCAGCAGTGAGGGCTTGGGTCCCCTGACAGATACGCAGTATTTT. The encoded protein is CASSEGLGPLTDTQYF.

This clonotype was recorded many times. This chain connects TRBV7-9 to TRBJ2-3; D is uncertain. The CDR3 sequence is 12 residues long. CDR1 is SEHNR, CDR2 FQNEAQ, per germline (reference sequence). The ends were cut back, 5 bases at V and 1 base at J, with 4 bases in the middle. The CDR3 here is CASSQRTDTQYF. The CDR3 DNA reads TGTGCCAGCAGCCAACGCACAGATACGCAGTATTTT.

With regard to this clonotype: A junction end diverges from the germline sequence, so it may reflect a read error. The chain carries TRBV6-2 or TRBV6-3 and TRBJ1-1, with a weak D call TRBD1 (5 bases). This CDR3 is built from 14 residues. The germline CDR1 and CDR2 sequences are MNHEY and SVGEGT. The CDR3 region is CASSYRAGSTEVFF. In nucleotides, the CDR3 is TGTGCCAGCAGTTACAGGGCAGGGAGCACTGAAGTTTTCTTT.